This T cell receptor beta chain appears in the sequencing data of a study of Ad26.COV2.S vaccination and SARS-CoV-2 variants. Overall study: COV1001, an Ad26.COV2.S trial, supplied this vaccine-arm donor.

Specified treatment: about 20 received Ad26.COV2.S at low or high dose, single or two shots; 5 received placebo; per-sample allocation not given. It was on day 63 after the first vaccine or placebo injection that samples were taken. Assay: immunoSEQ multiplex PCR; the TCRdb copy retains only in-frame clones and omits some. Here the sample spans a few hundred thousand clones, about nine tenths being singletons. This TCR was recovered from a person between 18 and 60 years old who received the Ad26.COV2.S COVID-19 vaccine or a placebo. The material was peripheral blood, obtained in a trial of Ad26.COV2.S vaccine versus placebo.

The CDR3 bases are TGTGCCAGCAGCTGGGACAGCTACGAGCAGTACTTC. Protein: CASSWDSYEQYF. The chain combines TRBV7-9 with TRBJ2-7, with TRBD1 matching over 7 bases. Germline CDR1 is SEHNR and CDR2 is FQNEAQ (reference sequence). V shed 4 bases, J shed 3 bases, and the junction held 0 bases outside the gene matches. This CDR3 comprises 12 residues.